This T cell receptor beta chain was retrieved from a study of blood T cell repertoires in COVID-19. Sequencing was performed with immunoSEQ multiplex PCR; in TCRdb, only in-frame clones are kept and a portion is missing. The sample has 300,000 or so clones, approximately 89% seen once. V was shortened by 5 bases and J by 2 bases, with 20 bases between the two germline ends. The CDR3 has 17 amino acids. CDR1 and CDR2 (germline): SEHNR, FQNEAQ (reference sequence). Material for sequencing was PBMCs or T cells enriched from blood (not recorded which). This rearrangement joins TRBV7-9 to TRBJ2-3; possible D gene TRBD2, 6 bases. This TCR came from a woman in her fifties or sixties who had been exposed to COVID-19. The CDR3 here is CASSPRRPGDHTDTQYF. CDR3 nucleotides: TGTGCCAGCAGCCCCCGGAGACCGGGGGACCACACAGATACGCAGTATTTT.